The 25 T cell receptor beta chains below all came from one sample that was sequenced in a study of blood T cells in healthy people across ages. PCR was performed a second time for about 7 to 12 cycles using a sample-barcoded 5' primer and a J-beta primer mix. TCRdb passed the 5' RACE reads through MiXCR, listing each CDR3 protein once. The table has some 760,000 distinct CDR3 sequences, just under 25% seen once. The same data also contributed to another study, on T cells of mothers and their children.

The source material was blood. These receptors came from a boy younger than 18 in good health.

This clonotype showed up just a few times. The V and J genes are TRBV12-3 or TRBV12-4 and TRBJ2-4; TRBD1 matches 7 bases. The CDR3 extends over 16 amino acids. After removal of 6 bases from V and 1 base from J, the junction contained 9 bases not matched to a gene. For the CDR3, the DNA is TGTGCCAGCAGAGAAGCCGACAGGGTGGCCAAAAACATTCAGTACTTC. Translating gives CASREADRVAKNIQYF.

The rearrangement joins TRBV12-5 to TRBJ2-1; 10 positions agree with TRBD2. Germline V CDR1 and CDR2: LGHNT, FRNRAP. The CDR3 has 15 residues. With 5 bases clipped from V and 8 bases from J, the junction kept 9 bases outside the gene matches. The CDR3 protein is CASGQPSGSIDEQFF. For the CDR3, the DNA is TGTGCTAGTGGTCAACCTAGCGGGAGTATCGATGAGCAGTTCTTC.

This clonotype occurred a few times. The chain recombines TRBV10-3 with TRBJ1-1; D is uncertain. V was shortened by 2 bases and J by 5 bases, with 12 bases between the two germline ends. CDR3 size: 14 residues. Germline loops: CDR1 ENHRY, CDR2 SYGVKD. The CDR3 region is CAISEIGVDTEAFF. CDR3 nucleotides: TGTGCCATCAGTGAGATAGGCGTGGATACTGAAGCTTTCTTT.

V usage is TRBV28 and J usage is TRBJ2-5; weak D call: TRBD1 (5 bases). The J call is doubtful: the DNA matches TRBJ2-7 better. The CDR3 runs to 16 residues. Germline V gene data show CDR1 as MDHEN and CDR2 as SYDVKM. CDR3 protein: CASSSPPDRQTYEQYF. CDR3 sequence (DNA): TGTGCCAGCAGTTCACCACCCGACCGACAGACCTACGAGCAGTACTTC.

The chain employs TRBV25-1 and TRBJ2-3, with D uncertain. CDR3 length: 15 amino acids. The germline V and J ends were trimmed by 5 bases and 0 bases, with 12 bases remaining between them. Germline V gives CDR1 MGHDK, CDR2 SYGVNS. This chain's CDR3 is CASSPGLLSTDTQYF. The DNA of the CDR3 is TGTGCCAGCAGTCCCGGGCTACTTAGCACAGATACGCAGTATTTT.

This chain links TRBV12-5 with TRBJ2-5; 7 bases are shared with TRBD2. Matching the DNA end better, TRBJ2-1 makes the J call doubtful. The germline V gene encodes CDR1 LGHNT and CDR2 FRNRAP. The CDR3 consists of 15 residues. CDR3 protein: CASGFGSGTKGEQFF. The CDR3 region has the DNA TGTGCTAGTGGTTTCGGATCCGGGACTAAGGGTGAGCAGTTCTTC.

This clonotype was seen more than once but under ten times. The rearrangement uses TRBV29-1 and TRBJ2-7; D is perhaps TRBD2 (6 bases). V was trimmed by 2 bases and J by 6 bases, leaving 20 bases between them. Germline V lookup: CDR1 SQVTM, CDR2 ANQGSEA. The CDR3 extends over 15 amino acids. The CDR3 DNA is TGCAGCGTTGAAAAGGTAATAACGGGAGTTGGCGAGCAGTACTTC. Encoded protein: CSVEKVITGVGEQYF.

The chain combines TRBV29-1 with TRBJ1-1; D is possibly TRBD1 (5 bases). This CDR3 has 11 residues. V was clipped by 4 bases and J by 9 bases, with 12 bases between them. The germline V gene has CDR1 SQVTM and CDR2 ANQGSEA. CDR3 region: CSVVREGQAFF. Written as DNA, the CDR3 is TGCAGCGTTGTCAGGGAAGGACAAGCTTTCTTT. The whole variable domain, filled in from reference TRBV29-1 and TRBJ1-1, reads SAVISQKPSRDICQRGTSLTIQCQVDSQVTMMFWYRQQPGQSLTLIATANQGSEATYESGFVIDKFPISRPNLTFSTLTVSNMSPEDSSIYLCSVVREGQAFFGQGTRLTVV.

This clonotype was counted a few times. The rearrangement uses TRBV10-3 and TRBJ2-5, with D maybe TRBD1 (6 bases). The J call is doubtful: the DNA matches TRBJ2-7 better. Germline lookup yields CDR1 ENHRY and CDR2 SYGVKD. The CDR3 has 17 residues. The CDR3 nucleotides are TGTGCCATCAGTGTAAGACAGGAGACCGATTTAACCTACGAGCAGTACTTC. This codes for CAISVRQETDLTYEQYF.

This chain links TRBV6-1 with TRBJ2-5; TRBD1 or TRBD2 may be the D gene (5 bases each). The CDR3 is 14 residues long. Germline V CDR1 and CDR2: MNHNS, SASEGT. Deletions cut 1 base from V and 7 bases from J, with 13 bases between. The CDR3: CASSEVGRGLTQYF. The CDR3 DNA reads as TGTGCCAGCAGTGAAGTTGGACGGGGCTTGACCCAGTACTTC.

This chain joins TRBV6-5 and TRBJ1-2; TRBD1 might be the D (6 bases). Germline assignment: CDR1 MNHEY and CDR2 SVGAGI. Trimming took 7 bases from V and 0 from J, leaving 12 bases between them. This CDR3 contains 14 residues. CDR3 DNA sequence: TGTGCCAGCACCAGGACAGCACCTAACTATGGCTACACCTTC. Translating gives CASTRTAPNYGYTF.

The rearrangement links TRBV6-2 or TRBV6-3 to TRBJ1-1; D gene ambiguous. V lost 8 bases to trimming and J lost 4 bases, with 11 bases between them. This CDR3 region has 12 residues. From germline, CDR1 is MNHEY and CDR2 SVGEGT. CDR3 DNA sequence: TGTGCCAGCCGATTGGGGATCACTGAAGCTTTCTTT. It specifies CASRLGITEAFF.

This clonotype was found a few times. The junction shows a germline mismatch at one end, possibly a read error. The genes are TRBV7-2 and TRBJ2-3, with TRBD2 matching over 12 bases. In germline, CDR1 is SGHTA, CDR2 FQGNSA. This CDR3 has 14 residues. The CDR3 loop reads CASSYTKLAGGPHF. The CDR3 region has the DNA TGTGCCAGCAGCTATACAAAACTAGCGGGGGGCCCCCATTTT.

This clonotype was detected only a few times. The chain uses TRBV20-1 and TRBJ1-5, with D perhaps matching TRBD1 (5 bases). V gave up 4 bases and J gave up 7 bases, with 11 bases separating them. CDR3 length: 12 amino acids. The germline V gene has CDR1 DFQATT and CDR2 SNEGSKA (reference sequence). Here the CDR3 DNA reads TGCAGTGCTACGACAGCAGGGCAGCCCCAGCATTTT. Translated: CSATTAGQPQHF.

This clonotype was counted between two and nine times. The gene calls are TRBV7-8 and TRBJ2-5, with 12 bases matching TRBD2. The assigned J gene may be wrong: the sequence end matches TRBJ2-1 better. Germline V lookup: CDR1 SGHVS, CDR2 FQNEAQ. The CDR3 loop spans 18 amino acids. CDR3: CASSQGTSGSQVGNEQFF. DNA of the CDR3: TGTGCCAGCAGCCAAGGGACTAGCGGGTCTCAGGTCGGGAATGAGCAGTTCTTC.

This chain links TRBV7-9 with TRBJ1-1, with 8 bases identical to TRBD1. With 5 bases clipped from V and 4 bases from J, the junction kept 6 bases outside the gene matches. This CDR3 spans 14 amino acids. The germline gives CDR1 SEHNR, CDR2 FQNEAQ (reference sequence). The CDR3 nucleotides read TGTGCCAGCAGCATACAGGGGGGAATCACTGAAGCTTTCTTT. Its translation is CASSIQGGITEAFF.

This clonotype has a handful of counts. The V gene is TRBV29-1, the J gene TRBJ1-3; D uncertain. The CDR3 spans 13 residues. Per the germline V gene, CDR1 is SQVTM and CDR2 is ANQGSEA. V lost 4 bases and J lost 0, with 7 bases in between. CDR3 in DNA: TGCAGCGTTGGGGGTATCTCTGGAAACACCATATATTTT. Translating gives CSVGGISGNTIYF.

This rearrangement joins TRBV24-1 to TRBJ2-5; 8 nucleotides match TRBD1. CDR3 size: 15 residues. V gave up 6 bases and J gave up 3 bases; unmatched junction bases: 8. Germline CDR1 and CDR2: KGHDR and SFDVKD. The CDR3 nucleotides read TGTGCCACCAGTAATTCCGGACAGGGAAAAGAGACCCAGTACTTC. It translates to CATSNSGQGKETQYF.

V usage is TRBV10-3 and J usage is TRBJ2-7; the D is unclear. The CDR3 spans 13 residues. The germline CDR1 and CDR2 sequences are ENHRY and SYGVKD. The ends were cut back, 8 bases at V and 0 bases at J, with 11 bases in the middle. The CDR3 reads CAILETSSYEQYF. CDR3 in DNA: TGTGCCATCTTGGAAACCAGCTCCTACGAGCAGTACTTC.

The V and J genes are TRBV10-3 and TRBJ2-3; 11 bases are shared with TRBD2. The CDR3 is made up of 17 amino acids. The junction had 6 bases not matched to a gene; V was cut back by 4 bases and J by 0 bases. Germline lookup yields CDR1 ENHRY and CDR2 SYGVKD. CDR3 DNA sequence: TGTGCCATCAGTGGGTTGGGACTAGCGGCTAGCACAGATACGCAGTATTTT. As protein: CAISGLGLAASTDTQYF.

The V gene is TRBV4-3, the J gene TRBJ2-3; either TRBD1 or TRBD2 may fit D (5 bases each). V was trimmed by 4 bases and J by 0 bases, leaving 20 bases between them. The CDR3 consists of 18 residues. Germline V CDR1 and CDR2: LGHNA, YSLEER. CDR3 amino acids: CASSLLKFGDPSTDTQYF. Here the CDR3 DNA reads TGCGCCAGCAGCCTTCTCAAATTCGGGGACCCTAGCACAGATACGCAGTATTTT.

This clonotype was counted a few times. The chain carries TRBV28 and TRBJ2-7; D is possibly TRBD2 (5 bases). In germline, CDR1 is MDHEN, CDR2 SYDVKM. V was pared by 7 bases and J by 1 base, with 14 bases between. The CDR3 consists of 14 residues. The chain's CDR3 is CASTLMRDSYEQYF. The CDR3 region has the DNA TGTGCCAGCACCCTGATGAGGGATTCCTACGAGCAGTACTTC.

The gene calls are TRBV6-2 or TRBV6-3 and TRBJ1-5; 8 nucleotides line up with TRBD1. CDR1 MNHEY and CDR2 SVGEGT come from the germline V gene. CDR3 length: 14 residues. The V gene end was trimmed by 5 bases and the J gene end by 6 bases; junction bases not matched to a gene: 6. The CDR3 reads CASSPGTGIQPQHF. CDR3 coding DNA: TGTGCCAGCAGTCCTGGGACAGGCATTCAGCCCCAGCATTTT.

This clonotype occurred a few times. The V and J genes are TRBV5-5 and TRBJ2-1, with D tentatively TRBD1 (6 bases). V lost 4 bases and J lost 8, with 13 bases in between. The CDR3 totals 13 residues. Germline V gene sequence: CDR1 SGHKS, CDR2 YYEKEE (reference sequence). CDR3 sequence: CASSRGNRDEQFF. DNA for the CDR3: TGTGCCAGCAGCCGGGGCAACAGGGATGAGCAGTTCTTC.

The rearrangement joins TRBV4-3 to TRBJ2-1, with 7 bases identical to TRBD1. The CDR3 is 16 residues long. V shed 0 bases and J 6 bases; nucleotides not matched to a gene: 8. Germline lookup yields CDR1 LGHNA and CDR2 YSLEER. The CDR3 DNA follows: TGCGCCAGCAGCCAAGATAGCCCAGGGGGTTTCAATGAGCAGTTCTTC. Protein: CASSQDSPGGFNEQFF.